This T cell receptor (beta chain) was captured by sequencing in a study of cytomegalovirus exposure and HLA in healthy donors. Sequencing used immunoSEQ multiplex PCR; TCRdb keeps in-frame clones, though not all of them. The sample includes some 83,000 clones, 94% of them seen just once. Sequenced: PBMCs. The sequence came from a woman under 30 in good health and CMV-seronegative.

The CDR3: CASSGQMNTEAFF. The CDR3 DNA follows: TGTGCCAGCAGTGGTCAGATGAACACTGAAGCTTTCTTT. The chain combines TRBV27 with TRBJ1-1, with unresolved D. The CDR3 sequence is 13 residues long. V lost 5 bases and J 0 bases, leaving 7 bases between the germline ends. The germline V gene encodes CDR1 MNHEY and CDR2 SMNVEV (reference sequence).